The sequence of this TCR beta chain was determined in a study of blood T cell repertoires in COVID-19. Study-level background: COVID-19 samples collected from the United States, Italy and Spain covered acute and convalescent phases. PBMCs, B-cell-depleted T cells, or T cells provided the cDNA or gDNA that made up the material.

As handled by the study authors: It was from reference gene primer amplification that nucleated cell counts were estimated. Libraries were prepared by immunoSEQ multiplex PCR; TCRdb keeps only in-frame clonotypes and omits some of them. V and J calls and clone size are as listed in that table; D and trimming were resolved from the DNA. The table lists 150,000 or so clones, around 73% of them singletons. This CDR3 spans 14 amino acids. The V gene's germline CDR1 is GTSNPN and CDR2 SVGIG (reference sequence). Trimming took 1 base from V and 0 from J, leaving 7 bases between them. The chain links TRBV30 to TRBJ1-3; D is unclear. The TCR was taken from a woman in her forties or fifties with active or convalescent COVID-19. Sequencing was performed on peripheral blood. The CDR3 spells CAWSGVLSGNTIYF. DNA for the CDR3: TGTGCCTGGAGTGGAGTTCTCTCTGGAAACACCATATATTTT. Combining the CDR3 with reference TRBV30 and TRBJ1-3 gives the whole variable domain SQTIHQWPATLVQPVGSPLSLECTVEGTSNPNLYWYRQAAGRGLQLLFYSVGIGQISSEVPQNLSASRPQDRQFILSSKKLLLSDSGFYLCAWSGVLSGNTIYFGEGSWLTVV.